This passage covers 22 T cell receptor beta chains from one sample sequenced in a study of blood T cell repertoires in COVID-19. The repertoire was sequenced with immunoSEQ multiplex PCR; TCRdb's copy has only in-frame clones and lacks some. The table shows roughly 60,000 clones, with approximately 82% occurring only once. Sequenced: peripheral blood. The source of these receptors is a man aged 55 to 70 with acute or convalescent COVID-19.

The table lists this clone with a few counts. V usage is TRBV4-2 and J usage is TRBJ2-7; TRBD2 aligns across 7 bases. This CDR3 region has 17 residues. Per germline, CDR1 LGHNA and CDR2 YNFKEQ. The V gene end was trimmed by 0 bases and the J gene end by 0 bases; junction bases not matched to a gene: 8. DNA of the CDR3: TGTGCCAGCAGCCAAGAGGGAGGGCGGGGAAGCTCCTACGAGCAGTACTTC. Amino acid sequence: CASSQEGGRGSSYEQYF.

The chain recombines TRBV4-2 with TRBJ1-1, with a possible D match to TRBD1 (5 bases). The CDR3 is 13 residues long. The ends were cut back, 4 bases at V and 1 base at J, with 7 bases in the middle. Germline values: CDR1 LGHNA, CDR2 YNFKEQ. DNA of the CDR3: TGTGCCAGCAGCCTTCAGGGGAACACTGAAGCTTTCTTT. Its protein product is CASSLQGNTEAFF.

This clone was counted between two and nine times. DNA for the CDR3: TGCGCCAGCAGCCCGGCACCAAGGACAGCGAATGAAAAACTGTTTTTT. Translation gives CASSPAPRTANEKLFF. The chain employs TRBV4-1 and TRBJ1-4, with D possibly being TRBD1 (6 bases). Germline V gene data show CDR1 as MGHRA and CDR2 as YSYEKL. CDR3 size: 16 residues. The ends were cut back, 4 bases at V and 5 bases at J, with 17 bases in the middle.

This clone was observed a handful of times. This sequence joins TRBV6-1 and TRBJ1-1; D is unresolved. The CDR3 loop spans 13 amino acids. Germline CDR1 and CDR2: MNHNS and SASEGT. Trimming removed 0 bases from V and 10 bases from J, with 12 bases in between. This CDR3 reads CASSEALGSGAFF. CDR3 DNA: TGTGCCAGCAGTGAAGCTTTGGGCTCTGGAGCTTTCTTT.

The chain links TRBV6-2 or TRBV6-3 to TRBJ2-1, with TRBD2 identical over 8 bases. From germline, CDR1 is MNHEY and CDR2 SVGEGT. This CDR3 is 15 amino acids long. V was pared by 4 bases and J by 4 bases, with 6 bases of the junction left unmatched. As DNA, the CDR3 is TGTGCCAGCAGTTTTAGCGGGACCTATTACAATGAGCAGTTCTTC. Protein sequence: CASSFSGTYYNEQFF.

V is TRBV5-4 and J is TRBJ1-1, with unresolved D. This CDR3 is built from 18 residues. Per germline, CDR1 SGHNT and CDR2 YYREEE (reference sequence). Trimming took 0 bases from V and 5 from J, leaving 23 bases between them. The CDR3 DNA is TGTGCCAGCAGCTTGGAGTCGGTGTTTTCCAGTTTGAGGACTGAAGCTTTCTTT. This gives the protein CASSLESVFSSLRTEAFF.

This chain joins TRBV5-1 and TRBJ2-3; 8 nucleotides line up with TRBD1. The V gene end was trimmed by 0 bases and the J gene end by 2 bases; junction bases not matched to a gene: 2. The CDR3 totals 15 residues. Per the germline V gene, CDR1 is SGHRS and CDR2 is YFSETQ. CDR3 protein: CASSLAGQVTDTQYF. Here the CDR3 DNA reads TGCGCCAGCAGCTTGGCGGGACAGGTCACAGATACGCAGTATTTT.

The gene calls are TRBV30 and TRBJ1-5; possible D gene TRBD1, 5 bases. V was trimmed by 0 bases and J by 3 bases, leaving 12 bases between them. CDR1 and CDR2 (germline): GTSNPN, SVGIG (reference sequence). The CDR3 extends over 15 amino acids. The CDR3 protein is CAWSVRTLVNQPQHF. CDR3 DNA sequence: TGTGCCTGGAGTGTTAGGACACTCGTCAATCAGCCCCAGCATTTT. Filled out from reference TRBV30 and TRBJ1-5, the complete variable domain reads SQTIHQWPATLVQPVGSPLSLECTVEGTSNPNLYWYRQAAGRGLQLLFYSVGIGQISSEVPQNLSASRPQDRQFILSSKKLLLSDSGFYLCAWSVRTLVNQPQHFGDGTRLSIL.

This chain links TRBV19 with TRBJ2-2; 11 positions match TRBD1. V shed 4 bases, J shed 5 bases, and the junction held 9 bases outside the gene matches. The length of the CDR3 is 17 residues. CDR1 and CDR2 (germline): LNHDA, SQIVND (reference sequence). For the CDR3, the DNA is TGTGCCAGTAGTAGGACAGGGGGCCTGACGGGGACCGGGGAGCTGTTTTTT. As protein: CASSRTGGLTGTGELFF.

The CDR3 sequence is CASSEVGTLTHF. CDR3 bases: TGTGCCAGCAGTGAAGTTGGGACACTGACTCATTTT. The chain links TRBV2 to TRBJ1-5; possibly TRBD1 for D (6 bases). Trimming removed 1 base from V and 16 bases from J, with 14 bases in between. The CDR3 spans 12 residues. The germline CDR1 and CDR2 sequences are SNHLY and FYNNEI.

The gene calls are TRBV12-3 or TRBV12-4 and TRBJ1-2; D might be TRBD1 (5 bases). The CDR3 loop spans 13 amino acids. Trimming took off 7 bases at V and 4 bases at J, with 13 bases between the two ends. The CDR3 region has the DNA TGTGCCAGCACCCCCGGGGGGATCTATGGCTACACCTTC. This gives the protein CASTPGGIYGYTF.

This rearrangement joins TRBV9 to TRBJ2-1; 7 bases line up with TRBD1. With V trimmed by 2 bases and J by 5 bases, 7 bases remained unmatched. The CDR3 contains 15 residues. The V gene's germline CDR1 is SGDLS and CDR2 YYNGEE. CDR3 loop: CASSVSGQVDNEQFF. The CDR3 nucleotides read TGTGCCAGCAGCGTTTCCGGACAGGTGGACAATGAGCAGTTCTTC.

This clone was detected once. This chain joins TRBV19 and TRBJ2-2; D may be TRBD1 (5 bases). The germline V and J ends were trimmed by 6 bases and 1 base, with 9 bases remaining between them. Germline V gene data show CDR1 as LNHDA and CDR2 as SQIVND (reference sequence). CDR3 size: 14 residues. CDR3 sequence reads: CASSPQGNTGELFF. The CDR3 coding sequence is TGTGCCAGTAGCCCTCAGGGGAACACCGGGGAGCTGTTTTTT.

The V gene is TRBV18, the J gene TRBJ2-5; D is unresolved. The CDR3 is 15 amino acids. The V gene's germline CDR1 is KGHSH and CDR2 LQKENI. The ends were cut back, 6 bases at V and 3 bases at J, with 17 bases in the middle. The CDR3 loop is CASSPTRQRKETQYF. The DNA for the CDR3 is TGTGCCAGCTCCCCTACCCGCCAGCGAAAAGAGACCCAGTACTTC.

CDR3 sequence reads: CASSLGQGGNTIYF. The CDR3 coding sequence is TGTGCCAGCAGCTTGGGACAGGGAGGGAACACCATATATTTT. The chain couples TRBV11-2 to TRBJ1-3; 9 bases agree with TRBD1. The germline V gene encodes CDR1 SGHAT and CDR2 FQNNGV. CDR3 size: 14 residues. Trimming cost V 3 bases and J 7 bases; bases outside gene matches: 4.

The chain is built from TRBV6-1 and TRBJ2-1; D gene ambiguous. Per germline, CDR1 MNHNS and CDR2 SASEGT. Trimming removed 3 bases from V and 0 bases from J, with 6 bases in between. The length of the CDR3 is 14 residues. The DNA for the CDR3 is TGTGCCAGCAGTGAGGAGAGCTCCTACAATGAGCAGTTCTTC. It specifies CASSEESSYNEQFF.

The rearrangement joins TRBV5-1 to TRBJ2-3; TRBD1 matches 12 bases. Germline-derived CDR1 and CDR2 are SGHRS and YFSETQ. Trimming cost V 4 bases and J 5 bases; bases outside gene matches: 8. The CDR3 runs 16 residues. The CDR3 region is CASSLPGQGAKDTQYF. CDR3 nucleotide sequence: TGCGCCAGCAGCCTACCGGGACAGGGGGCAAAAGATACGCAGTATTTT. Variable domain in full (rest from reference TRBV5-1 and TRBJ2-3): KAGVTQTPRYLIKTRGQQVTLSCSPISGHRSVSWYQQTPGQGLQFLFEYFSETQRNKGNFPGRFSGRQFSNSRSEMNVSTLELGDSALYLCASSLPGQGAKDTQYFGPGTRLTVL.

The J gene is TRBJ2-7, the V gene TRBV19, with TRBD1 matching 10 bases. Germline V gene data show CDR1 as LNHDA and CDR2 as SQIVND (reference sequence). The CDR3 is 13 amino acids. After removal of 10 bases from V and 4 bases from J, the junction contained 7 bases not matched to a gene. The CDR3 sequence: CATDRGRGYEQYF. The DNA for the CDR3 is TGTGCCACTGACAGGGGGCGCGGATACGAGCAGTACTTC.

The J gene is TRBJ1-1, the V gene TRBV9; TRBD1 aligns across 8 bases. The CDR3 runs 14 residues. V was clipped by 2 bases and J by 4 bases; unmatched bases: 4. Per the germline V gene, CDR1 is SGDLS and CDR2 is YYNGEE. CDR3 residues: CASSVTTGGTEAFF. DNA for the CDR3: TGTGCCAGCAGCGTTACTACAGGGGGCACTGAAGCTTTCTTT.

The chain has TRBV2 and TRBJ1-2, with D unclear. The germline gives CDR1 SNHLY, CDR2 FYNNEI. This CDR3 comprises 15 residues. The V end was cut by 1 base, the J end by 8 bases, with 17 bases between. CDR3 nucleotides: TGTGCCAGCAGTGAAGAGGTCGGGTATGGCGGGGGCTACACCTTC. Its protein is CASSEEVGYGGGYTF.

The chain uses TRBV4-2 and TRBJ1-1; no clear D gene. V lost 1 base, J lost 6 bases, and 12 bases lay in between. CDR1 LGHNA and CDR2 YNFKEQ come from the germline V gene. The CDR3 has 14 residues. The CDR3 DNA sequence: TGTGCCAGCAGCCAAGTTGGCGGTATCGCTGAAGCTTTCTTT. Residues: CASSQVGGIAEAFF.

This sequence joins TRBV5-1 and TRBJ1-1; D remains unclear. V was cut by 0 bases and J by 3 bases, with 12 bases left in between. CDR1 is SGHRS and CDR2 is YFSETQ in the germline V gene. CDR3 length: 15 residues. In DNA, the CDR3 is TGCGCCAGCAGCTTGGTATCGGTTTTGGACACTGAAGCTTTCTTT. Protein: CASSLVSVLDTEAFF.